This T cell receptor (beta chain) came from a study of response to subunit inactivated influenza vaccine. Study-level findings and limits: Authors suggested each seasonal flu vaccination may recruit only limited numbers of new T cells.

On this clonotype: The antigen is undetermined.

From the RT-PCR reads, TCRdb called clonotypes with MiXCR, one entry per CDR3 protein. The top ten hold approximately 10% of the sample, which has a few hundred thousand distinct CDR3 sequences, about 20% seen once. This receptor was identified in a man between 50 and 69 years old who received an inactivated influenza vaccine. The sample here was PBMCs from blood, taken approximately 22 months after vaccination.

Written as DNA, the CDR3 is TGTGCCAGCAGCTCGCAATCAAACACCATATATTTT. Protein: CASSSQSNTIYF. V and J are TRBV7-9 and TRBJ1-3; D is undetermined. Trimming shortened V by 4 bases and J by 6 bases, and 7 bases separated the two germline ends. CDR1 is SEHNR, CDR2 FQNEAQ, per germline (reference sequence). CDR3 length equals 12 residues.